This T cell receptor (beta chain) stems from a study of regulatory T cells in long-lasting Graves disease. Study information: Persistence in Graves' disease required over 5 years of antithyroid drugs plus positive TSH receptor antibodies.

Worth noting for this clonotype: Its antigen is undetermined.

The time point denotes: persistent/refractory GD, antithyroid drugs over 5 years with positive TRAb. Extracted RNA from PBMCs served as the source of the TCR library. Whole-study results and caveats: Among the persistent patients, approximately 2,900 public clonotypes were shared, more than the 850 to 1,000 shared among new patients.

The TCR beta library used iRepertoire HTBI primers with Arm-PCR amplification of CDR3. Via MiXCR, TCRdb re-called the multiplex PCR reads, giving one row per CDR3 protein. The table includes 400,000 to 450,000 distinct CDR3 sequences, around 22% detected once. Germline CDR1 reads SEHNR; CDR2 reads FQNEAQ (reference sequence). V trimming: 2 bases; J trimming: 5 bases; junction bases outside the gene matches: 7. The CDR3 has 15 residues. The sequenced sample was peripheral blood mononuclear cells (PBMCs), obtained when the disease was refractory, from a patient treated with antithyroid drugs. This chain links TRBV7-9 with TRBJ2-7, with 9 bases that match TRBD1. This receptor was obtained from a female donor with Graves disease. CDR3 sequence (DNA): TGTGCCAGCAGCTTAACCGGGACAGGGTCCGACGAGCAGTACTTC. Translation gives CASSLTGTGSDEQYF. Drawing the rest from reference TRBV7-9 and TRBJ2-7, the complete variable domain is DTGVSQNPRHKITKRGQNVTFRCDPISEHNRLYWYRQTLGQGPEFLTYFQNEAQLEKSRLLSDRFSAERPKGSFSTLEIQRTEQGDSAMYLCASSLTGTGSDEQYFGPGTRLTVT.